One T cell receptor (beta chain) is described in this entry. Antigen: not known. This sample stems from a study of response to subunit inactivated influenza vaccine. Germline V CDR1 and CDR2: SQVTM, ANQGSEA. There are 18 residues in the CDR3. V lost 5 bases and J lost 2; bases outside the gene matches: 17. Broader study findings: The authors suggested that few new T cells are recruited per seasonal influenza vaccination.

Each CDR3 protein gets one entry after TCRdb re-called the RT-PCR reads with MiXCR. This table has more than 700,000 distinct CDR3 sequences, 21% appearing once. The sample was PBMCs from blood, taken about 5 days after vaccination. The TCR originated in a man aged 50-59 years who received an inactivated influenza vaccine. V and J are TRBV29-1 and TRBJ2-2; 7 positions agree with TRBD1. The DNA of the CDR3 is TGCAGCGTTTTCACACGAGAAAAGGACAGGAGAAACACCGGGGAGCTGTTTTTT. This encodes CSVFTREKDRRNTGELFF.